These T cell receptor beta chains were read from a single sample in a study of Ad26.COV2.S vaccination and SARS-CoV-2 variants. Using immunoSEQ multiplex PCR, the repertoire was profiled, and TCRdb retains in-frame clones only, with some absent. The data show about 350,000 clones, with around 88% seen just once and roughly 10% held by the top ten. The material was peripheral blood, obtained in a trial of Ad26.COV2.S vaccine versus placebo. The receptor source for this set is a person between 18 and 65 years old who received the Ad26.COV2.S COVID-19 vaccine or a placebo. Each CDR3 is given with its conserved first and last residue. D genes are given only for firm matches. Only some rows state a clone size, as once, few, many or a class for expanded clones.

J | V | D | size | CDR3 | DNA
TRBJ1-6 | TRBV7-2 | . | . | CASSLGGGTGNSPLHF | TGTGCCAGCAGTCTAGGAGGTGGGACCGGGAATTCACCCCTCCACTTT
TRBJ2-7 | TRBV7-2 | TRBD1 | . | CASSLVRDRSYEQYF | TGTGCCAGCAGCTTAGTCCGGGACAGGTCCTACGAGCAGTACTTC
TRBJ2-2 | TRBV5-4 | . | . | CASSLGTAGRAGELFF | TGTGCCAGCAGCTTGGGGACAGCCGGGAGAGCCGGGGAGCTGTTTTTT
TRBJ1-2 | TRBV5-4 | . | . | CASRPGWEAYGYTF | TGTGCCAGCAGACCGGGATGGGAGGCCTATGGCTACACCTTC
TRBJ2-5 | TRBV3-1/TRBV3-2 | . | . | CASSLRAPKVETQYF | TGTGCCAGCAGCCTTCGGGCCCCGAAGGTAGAGACCCAGTACTTC
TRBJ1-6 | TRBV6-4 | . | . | CASSENRLEPLHF | TGTGCCAGCAGTGAAAACAGGTTGGAACCCCTCCACTTT
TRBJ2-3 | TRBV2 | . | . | CASTQRSRGEDTQYF | TGTGCCAGCACCCAAAGGTCTAGAGGAGAAGATACGCAGTATTTT
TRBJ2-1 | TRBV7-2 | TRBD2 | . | CASSASSGRVEEQFF | TGTGCCAGCAGCGCGAGTAGCGGGAGGGTCGAGGAGCAGTTCTTC
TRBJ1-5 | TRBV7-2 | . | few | CASSFGGNQPQHF | TGTGCCAGCAGCTTTGGGGGCAATCAGCCCCAGCATTTT
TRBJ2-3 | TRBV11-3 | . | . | CASSFSYQGDDTQYF | TGTGCCAGCAGCTTTAGCTACCAGGGAGACGATACGCAGTATTTT
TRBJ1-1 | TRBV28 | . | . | CAAVREGTEAFF | TGTGCCGCCGTACGAGAAGGCACTGAAGCTTTCTTT
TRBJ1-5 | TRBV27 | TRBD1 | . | CASRSTGTANQPQHF | TGTGCCAGCAGATCGACCGGGACAGCTAATCAGCCCCAGCATTTT
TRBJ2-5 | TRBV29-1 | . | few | CSVHHVSETQYF | TGCAGCGTCCATCATGTATCTGAGACCCAGTACTTC
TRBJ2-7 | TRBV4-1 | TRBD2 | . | CASSQAPPGGGSYEQYF | TGCGCCAGCAGCCAAGCCCCCCCTGGCGGGGGTTCCTACGAGCAGTACTTC
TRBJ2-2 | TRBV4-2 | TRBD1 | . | CASSQVTGEYGTGELFF | TGTGCCAGCAGCCAGGTTACAGGGGAGTATGGCACCGGGGAGCTGTTTTTT
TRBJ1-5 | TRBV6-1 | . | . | CASSEAGFNQPQHF | TGTGCCAGCAGTGAGGCAGGGTTCAATCAGCCCCAGCATTTT
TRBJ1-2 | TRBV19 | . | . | CASSIVPETNYGYTF | TGTGCCAGTAGTATAGTGCCTGAAACCAACTATGGCTACACCTTC
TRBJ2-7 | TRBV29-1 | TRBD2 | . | CSATLMGGSHEQYF | TGCAGCGCGACCCTTATGGGCGGGAGCCACGAGCAGTACTTC